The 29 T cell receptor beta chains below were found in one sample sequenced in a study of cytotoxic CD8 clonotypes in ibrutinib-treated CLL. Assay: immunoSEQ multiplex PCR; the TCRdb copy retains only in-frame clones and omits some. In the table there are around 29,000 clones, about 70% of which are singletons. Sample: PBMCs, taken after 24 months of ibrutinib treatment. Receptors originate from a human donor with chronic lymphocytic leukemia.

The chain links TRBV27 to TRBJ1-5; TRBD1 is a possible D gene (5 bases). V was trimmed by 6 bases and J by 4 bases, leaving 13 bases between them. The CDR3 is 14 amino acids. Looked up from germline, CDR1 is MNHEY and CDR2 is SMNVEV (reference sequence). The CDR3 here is CASRPAGLNQPQHF. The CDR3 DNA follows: TGTGCCAGCAGGCCCGCAGGGTTGAATCAGCCCCAGCATTTT.

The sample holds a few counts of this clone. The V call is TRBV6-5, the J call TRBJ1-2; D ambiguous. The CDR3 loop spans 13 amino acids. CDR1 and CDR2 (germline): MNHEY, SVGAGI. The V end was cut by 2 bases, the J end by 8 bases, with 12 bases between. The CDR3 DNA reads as TGTGCCAGCAGTTACCGGCCTACCATAGGCTACACCTTC. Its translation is CASSYRPTIGYTF.

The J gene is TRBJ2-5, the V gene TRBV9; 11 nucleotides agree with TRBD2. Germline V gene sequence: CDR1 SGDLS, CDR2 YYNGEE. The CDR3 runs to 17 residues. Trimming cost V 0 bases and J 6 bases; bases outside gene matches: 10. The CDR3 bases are TGTGCCAGCAGCGTAGGGCTAGCGGGGGGACCCCAGCAGACCCAGTACTTC. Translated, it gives CASSVGLAGGPQQTQYF.

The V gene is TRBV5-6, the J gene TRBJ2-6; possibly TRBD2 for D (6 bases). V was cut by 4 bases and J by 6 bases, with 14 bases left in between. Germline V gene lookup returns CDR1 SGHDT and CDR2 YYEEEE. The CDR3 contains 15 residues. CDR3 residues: CASSGGGGMANVLTF. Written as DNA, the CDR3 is TGTGCCAGCAGCGGGGGAGGTGGCATGGCCAACGTCCTGACTTTC.

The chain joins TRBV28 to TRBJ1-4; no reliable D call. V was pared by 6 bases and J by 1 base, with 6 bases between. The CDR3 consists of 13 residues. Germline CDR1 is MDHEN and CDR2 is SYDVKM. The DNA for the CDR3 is TGTGCCAGCAGGCGCGAAACTAATGAAAAACTGTTTTTT. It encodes CASRRETNEKLFF.

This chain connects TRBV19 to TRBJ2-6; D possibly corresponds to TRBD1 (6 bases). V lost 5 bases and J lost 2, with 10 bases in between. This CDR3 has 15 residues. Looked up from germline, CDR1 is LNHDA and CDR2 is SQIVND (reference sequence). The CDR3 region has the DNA TGTGCCAGTAGTTCACAGGGCGCTGGGGCCAACGTCCTGACTTTC. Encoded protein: CASSSQGAGANVLTF.

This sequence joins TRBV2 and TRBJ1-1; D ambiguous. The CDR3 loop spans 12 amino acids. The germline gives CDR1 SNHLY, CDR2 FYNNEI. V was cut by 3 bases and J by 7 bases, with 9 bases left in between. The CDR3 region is CASSEGRLEAFF. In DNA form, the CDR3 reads TGTGCCAGCAGTGAGGGTAGGCTTGAAGCTTTCTTT.

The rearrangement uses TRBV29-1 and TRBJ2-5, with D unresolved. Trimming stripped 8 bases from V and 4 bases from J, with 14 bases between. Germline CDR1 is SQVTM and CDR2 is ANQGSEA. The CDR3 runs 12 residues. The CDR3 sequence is CSYRQEVETQYF. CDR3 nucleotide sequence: TGCAGCTACCGGCAGGAAGTAGAGACCCAGTACTTC.

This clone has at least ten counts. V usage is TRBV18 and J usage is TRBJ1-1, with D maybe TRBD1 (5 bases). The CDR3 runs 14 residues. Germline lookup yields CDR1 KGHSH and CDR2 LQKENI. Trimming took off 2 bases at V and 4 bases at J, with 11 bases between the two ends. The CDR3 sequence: CASSPGAGTTEAFF. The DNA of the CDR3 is TGTGCCAGCTCACCAGGGGCCGGGACCACTGAAGCTTTCTTT.

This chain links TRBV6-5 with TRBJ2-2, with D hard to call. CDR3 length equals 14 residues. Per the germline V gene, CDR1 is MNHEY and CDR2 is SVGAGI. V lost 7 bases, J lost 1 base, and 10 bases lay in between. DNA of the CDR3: TGTGCCAGCACCCAACCGGGGAACACCGGGGAGCTGTTTTTT. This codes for CASTQPGNTGELFF.

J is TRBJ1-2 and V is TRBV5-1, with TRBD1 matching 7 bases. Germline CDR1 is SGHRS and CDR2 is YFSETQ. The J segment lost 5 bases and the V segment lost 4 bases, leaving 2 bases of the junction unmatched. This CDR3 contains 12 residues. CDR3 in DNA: TGCGCCAGCAGCGAGGACAGGTATGGCTACACCTTC. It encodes CASSEDRYGYTF.

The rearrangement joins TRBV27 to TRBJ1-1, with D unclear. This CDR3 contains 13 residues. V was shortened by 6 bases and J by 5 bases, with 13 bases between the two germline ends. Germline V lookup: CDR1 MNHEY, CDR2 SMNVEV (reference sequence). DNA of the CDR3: TGTGCCAGCAGCCCAAGACCTGGGACTGAAGCTTTCTTT. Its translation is CASSPRPGTEAFF.

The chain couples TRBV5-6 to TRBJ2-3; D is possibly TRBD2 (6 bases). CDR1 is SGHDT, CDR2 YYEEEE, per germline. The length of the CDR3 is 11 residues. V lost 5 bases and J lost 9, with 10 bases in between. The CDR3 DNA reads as TGTGCCAGCAGGGAGGGCCGAACGCAGTATTTT. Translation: CASREGRTQYF. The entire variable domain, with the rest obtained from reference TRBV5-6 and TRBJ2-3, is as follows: DAGVTQSPTHLIKTRGQQVTLRCSPKSGHDTVSWYQQALGQGPQFIFQYYEEEERQRGNFPDRFSGHQFPNYSSELNVNALLLGDSALYLCASREGRTQYFGPGTRLTVL.

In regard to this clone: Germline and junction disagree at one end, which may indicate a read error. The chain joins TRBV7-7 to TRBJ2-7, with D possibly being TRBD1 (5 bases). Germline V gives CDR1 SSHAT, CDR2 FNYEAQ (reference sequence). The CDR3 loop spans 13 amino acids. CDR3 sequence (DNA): TGTGCTAGCAGCTTAGAAAGGGGTGGGGAGCAGTACTTC. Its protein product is CASSLERGGEQYF.

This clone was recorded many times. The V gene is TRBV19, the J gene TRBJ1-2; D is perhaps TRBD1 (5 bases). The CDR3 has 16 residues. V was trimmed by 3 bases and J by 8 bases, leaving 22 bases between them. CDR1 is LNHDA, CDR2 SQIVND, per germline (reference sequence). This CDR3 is CASSISPFGGDGGYTF. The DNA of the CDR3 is TGTGCCAGTAGTATCTCCCCATTTGGGGGGGATGGAGGCTACACCTTC.

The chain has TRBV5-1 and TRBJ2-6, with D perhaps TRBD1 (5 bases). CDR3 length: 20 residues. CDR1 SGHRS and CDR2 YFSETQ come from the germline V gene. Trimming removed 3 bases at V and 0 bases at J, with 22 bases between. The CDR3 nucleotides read TGCGCCAGCAGCTCTTCCTTTTCCTGGGGCATCCTCTCTGGGGCCAACGTCCTGACTTTC. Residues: CASSSSFSWGILSGANVLTF.

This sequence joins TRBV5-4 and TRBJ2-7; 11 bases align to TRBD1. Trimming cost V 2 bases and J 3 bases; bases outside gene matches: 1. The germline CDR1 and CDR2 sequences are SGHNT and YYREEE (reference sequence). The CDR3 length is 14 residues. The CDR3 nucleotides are TGTGCCAGCAGCTTTGGGACAGGGGGCTACGAGCAGTACTTC. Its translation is CASSFGTGGYEQYF.

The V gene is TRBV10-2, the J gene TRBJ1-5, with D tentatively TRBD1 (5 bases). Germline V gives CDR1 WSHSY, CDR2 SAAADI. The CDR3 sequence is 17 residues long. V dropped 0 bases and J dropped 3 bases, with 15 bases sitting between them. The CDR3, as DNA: TGCGCCAGCAGTGAGTCGCAAGGGGCGGCCTACAATCAGCCCCAGCATTTT. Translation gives CASSESQGAAYNQPQHF.

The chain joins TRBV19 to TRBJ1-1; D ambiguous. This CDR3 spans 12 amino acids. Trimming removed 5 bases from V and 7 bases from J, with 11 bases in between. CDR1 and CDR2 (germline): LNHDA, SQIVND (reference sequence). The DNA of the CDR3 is TGTGCCAGTAGTGCCAGAACTTATGAAGCTTTCTTT. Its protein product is CASSARTYEAFF.

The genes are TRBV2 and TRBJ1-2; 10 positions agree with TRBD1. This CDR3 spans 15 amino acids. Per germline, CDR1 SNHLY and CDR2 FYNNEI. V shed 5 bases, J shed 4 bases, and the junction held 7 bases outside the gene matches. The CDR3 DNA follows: TGTGCCAGCAGTCAAGACAGGGGGCGGGCCTATGGCTACACCTTC. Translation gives CASSQDRGRAYGYTF.

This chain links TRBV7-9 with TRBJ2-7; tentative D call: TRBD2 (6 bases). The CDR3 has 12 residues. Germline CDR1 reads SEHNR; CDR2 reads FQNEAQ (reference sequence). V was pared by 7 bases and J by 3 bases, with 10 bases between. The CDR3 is CASTGGDYEQYF. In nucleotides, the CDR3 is TGTGCCAGCACCGGAGGGGACTACGAGCAGTACTTC.

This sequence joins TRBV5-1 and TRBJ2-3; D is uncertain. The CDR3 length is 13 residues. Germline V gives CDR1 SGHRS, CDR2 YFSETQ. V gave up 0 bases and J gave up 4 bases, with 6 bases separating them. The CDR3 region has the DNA TGCGCCAGCAGCTTGGCCCCGTCAGATACGCAGTATTTT. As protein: CASSLAPSDTQYF.

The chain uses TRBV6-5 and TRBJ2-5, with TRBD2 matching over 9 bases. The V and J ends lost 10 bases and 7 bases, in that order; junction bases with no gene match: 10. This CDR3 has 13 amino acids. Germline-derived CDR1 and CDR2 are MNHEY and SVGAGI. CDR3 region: CATLLAGGGTQYF. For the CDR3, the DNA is TGTGCCACCTTACTAGCGGGTGGGGGGACCCAGTACTTC.

The CDR3 DNA follows: TGTGCCAGCAGCCGGGTCTACGAGCAGTACTTC. Residues: CASSRVYEQYF. This chain uses TRBV5-8 with TRBJ2-7; no reliable D call. Trimming took off 4 bases at V and 3 bases at J, with 5 bases between the two ends. Germline lookup yields CDR1 SGHTS and CDR2 YDEGEE. This CDR3 is built from 11 residues.

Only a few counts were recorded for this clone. The CDR3 loop reads CASSSSLAGGVDEQFF. The CDR3 nucleotides read TGTGCCAGCAGCTCGTCCCTAGCGGGGGGCGTCGATGAGCAGTTCTTC. The rearrangement joins TRBV7-9 to TRBJ2-1, with TRBD2 matching over 11 bases. CDR3 length: 16 amino acids. Germline CDR1 SEHNR, CDR2 FQNEAQ (reference sequence). V gave up 4 bases and J gave up 8 bases; unmatched junction bases: 10.

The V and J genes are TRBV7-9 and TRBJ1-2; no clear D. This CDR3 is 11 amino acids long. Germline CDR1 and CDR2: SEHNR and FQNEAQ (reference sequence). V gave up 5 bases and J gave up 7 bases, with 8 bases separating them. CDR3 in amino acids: CASSPLRGYTF. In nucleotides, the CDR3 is TGTGCCAGCAGCCCCCTCCGTGGCTACACCTTC.

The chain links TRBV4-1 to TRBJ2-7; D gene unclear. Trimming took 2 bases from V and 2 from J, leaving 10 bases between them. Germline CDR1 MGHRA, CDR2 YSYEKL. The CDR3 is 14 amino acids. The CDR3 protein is CASSQLQSPYEQYF. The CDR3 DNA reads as TGCGCCAGCAGCCAACTCCAGTCCCCCTACGAGCAGTACTTC.

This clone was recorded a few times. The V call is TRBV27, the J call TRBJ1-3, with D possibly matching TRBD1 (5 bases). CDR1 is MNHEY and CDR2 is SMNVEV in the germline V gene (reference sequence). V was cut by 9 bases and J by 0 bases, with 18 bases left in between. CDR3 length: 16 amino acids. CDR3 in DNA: TGTGCCAGGCGCCCCTGGGGGAAGAACTCTGGAAACACCATATATTTT. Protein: CARRPWGKNSGNTIYF.

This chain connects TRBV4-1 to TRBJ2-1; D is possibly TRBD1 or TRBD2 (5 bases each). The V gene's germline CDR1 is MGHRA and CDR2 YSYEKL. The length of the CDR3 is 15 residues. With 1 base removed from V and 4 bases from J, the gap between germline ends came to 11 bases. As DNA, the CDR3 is TGCGCCAGCAGCCAAGCCAGGGTAGCGTACAATGAGCAGTTCTTC. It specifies CASSQARVAYNEQFF.